This T cell receptor beta chain is from a study of T cell clonality in common variable immunodeficiency. Overall study results and limits: Common variable immunodeficiency TCR beta sequences reportedly had fewer deletions and N-nucleotide insertions.

By sample share, this clone is medium-sized. Its antigen is currently unknown. The missing CDR3 end, 3 residues past where the read stops, is filled in from the germline J gene. The CDR3 loop spans 17 amino acids. V was pared by 0 bases and J by 7 bases, with 15 bases of the junction left unmatched. Germline V gene sequence: CDR1 DFQATT, CDR2 SNEGSKA (reference sequence). This table comes from immunoSEQ multiplex PCR, and its TCRdb copy is limited to in-frame clones, with some not included. This sample has about 31,000 clones, each found more than once. This chain uses TRBV20-1 with TRBJ1-2, with TRBD1 matching over 9 bases. The origin of this receptor is a human donor with common variable immunodeficiency. Sequencing was performed on peripheral blood mononuclear cells. The CDR3 sequence is CSARDSRRDRAASGYTF. The CDR3 DNA, read in part, is TGCAGTGCTAGAGATTCCCGCCGGGACAGGGCTGCGAGTGGC.